This is a list of T cell receptor beta chains from one sample in a study of blood T cell repertoires in COVID-19. Measured with immunoSEQ multiplex PCR; TCRdb has only the in-frame clones, and not every one. The data show tens of thousands of clones, under 80% seen once. Sequencing used PBMCs or T cells enriched from blood (not recorded which). All receptors derive from a woman aged 55-69 years who had been exposed to COVID-19. The CDR3 runs from the conserved cysteine through the conserved F or W. D genes are given only for firm matches. Clone size, where shown, is once, few, many, or a class for clones that have expanded.

many,TRBD2,TRBJ2-3,TRBV13,CASSLRQVAGVTSTDTQYF,TGTGCCAGCAGCTTACGGCAGGTAGCGGGGGTGACTAGCACAGATACGCAGTATTTT
many,TRBD2,TRBJ2-3,TRBV5-1,CASSLVGSGGTADTQYF,TGCGCCAGCAGCTTGGTTGGTAGCGGGGGGACAGCAGATACGCAGTATTTT
.,.,TRBJ2-7,TRBV7-9,CASSSSLNPRGEQYF,TGTGCCAGCAGCTCCAGCCTAAACCCGAGAGGAGAGCAGTACTTC
.,.,TRBJ1-5,TRBV11-3,CASSLGERGQPQHF,TGTGCCAGCAGCTTAGGTGAAAGGGGCCAGCCCCAGCATTTT
.,.,TRBJ1-5,TRBV13,CASSFKYQPQHF,TGTGCCAGCAGCTTTAAATATCAGCCCCAGCATTTT
.,TRBD2,TRBJ2-1,TRBV2,CASSPLAGSYNEQFF,TGTGCCAGCAGCCCACTAGCGGGCTCCTACAATGAGCAGTTCTTC
few,.,TRBJ1-2,TRBV28,CATKGASYGYTF,TGTGCCACCAAAGGAGCGAGCTATGGCTACACCTTC
.,TRBD1,TRBJ2-1,TRBV3-1/TRBV3-2,CASSQDVGTGRTYNEQFF,TGTGCCAGCAGCCAAGATGTCGGGACAGGGAGAACCTACAATGAGCAGTTCTTC
.,TRBD2,TRBJ2-7,TRBV27,CASSLSTSGSSYEQYF,TGTGCCAGCAGTTTAAGCACTAGCGGCAGCTCCTACGAGCAGTACTTC
.,.,TRBJ1-5,TRBV6-5,CASTSSPVGQPQHF,TGTGCCAGCACCTCTTCCCCGGTCGGTCAGCCCCAGCATTTT
.,.,TRBJ1-3,TRBV28,CASSLEVRGHYGNTIYF,TGTGCCAGCAGTTTAGAGGTCCGGGGACATTATGGAAACACCATATATTTT
.,TRBD1,TRBJ1-4,TRBV19,CASRTGGATNEKLFF,TGTGCCAGTAGAACAGGGGGTGCAACTAATGAAAAACTGTTTTTT
.,.,TRBJ1-1,TRBV10-2,CASSEIIAAGAEAFF,TGCGCCAGCAGTGAAATCATTGCGGCTGGCGCTGAAGCTTTCTTT
.,.,TRBJ1-2,TRBV24-1,CATSDALRGGRGYTF,TGTGCCACCAGTGATGCCCTGAGGGGGGGCCGTGGCTACACCTTC
.,TRBD2,TRBJ2-2,TRBV7-7,CASSPLLAGGDGELFF,TGTGCTAGCAGTCCACTTCTAGCGGGAGGGGACGGGGAGCTGTTTTTT
.,.,TRBJ1-5,TRBV30,CAWSGRSKGPQHF,TGTGCCTGGAGTGGCAGGTCGAAAGGGCCCCAGCATTTT
.,.,TRBJ2-7,TRBV19,CASRDLYEQYF,TGTGCCAGCCGGGACTTATACGAGCAGTACTTC
once,.,TRBJ1-6,TRBV25-1,CASSDRLGVGTSPLHF,TGTGCCAGCAGTGACCGTCTGGGCGTTGGTACTTCACCCCTCCACTTT
.,TRBD1,TRBJ1-2,TRBV24-1,CATSDYGTGAGYTF,TGTGCCACCAGTGATTATGGGACAGGGGCTGGCTACACCTTC
.,.,TRBJ2-1,TRBV11-2,CASSFPGNEQFF,TGTGCCAGCAGCTTTCCGGGGAATGAGCAGTTCTTC
.,.,TRBJ2-7,TRBV28,CASSLFRPSTVSPYEQYF,TGTGCCAGCAGTTTATTCCGCCCGTCGACAGTTTCCCCCTACGAGCAGTACTTC
.,.,TRBJ1-1,TRBV6-6,CASRVGANTEAFF,TGTGCCAGCAGGGTGGGGGCGAACACTGAAGCTTTCTTT
.,.,TRBJ2-1,TRBV6-5,CAGKGQPYNEQFF,TGTGCCGGAAAAGGACAGCCTTACAATGAGCAGTTCTTC
.,.,TRBJ2-7,TRBV30,CAWRRQNYEQYF,TGTGCCTGGAGGAGGCAGAACTACGAGCAGTACTTC
.,TRBD1,TRBJ1-5,TRBV7-9,CASSLGQGDYQPQHF,TGTGCCAGCAGCTTAGGGCAGGGGGATTATCAGCCCCAGCATTTT
.,.,TRBJ2-2,TRBV28,CASKDRKNTGELFF,TGTGCCAGCAAGGACAGAAAAAACACCGGGGAGCTGTTTTTT